This passage covers 8 T cell receptor beta chains from one sample sequenced in a study of shared clonotypes between healthy human individuals. The table came from immunoSEQ multiplex PCR; TCRdb's copy has only in-frame clones and leaves some out. The table records about 2 million clones, approximately 94% of them present only once. CD8 cells classed as naive were CD45RO-negative and positively selected for CCR7, excluding terminally differentiated effector memory CD45RA+ cells. The sample consisted of naive CD8+ T cells sorted from blood. These receptors all come from a man between 18 and 35 years old in good health.

On this clone itself: The same CDR3 arises from other DNA sequences in this sample as well. The rearrangement uses TRBV27 and TRBJ1-5; 9 nucleotides line up with TRBD1. The trim removed 7 bases at V and 0 bases at J, leaving 1 base unmatched. Germline V gene lookup returns CDR1 MNHEY and CDR2 SMNVEV (reference sequence). There are 14 residues in the CDR3. The CDR3 DNA reads as TGTGCCAGCAAGACAGGGGGTAGCAATCAGCCCCAGCATTTT. It is translated as CASKTGGSNQPQHF.

The rearrangement joins TRBV6-6 to TRBJ1-1, with D perhaps TRBD1 (6 bases). Germline V gene lookup returns CDR1 MNHNY and CDR2 SVGAGI (reference sequence). The CDR3 contains 13 residues. The germline V and J ends were trimmed by 0 bases and 5 bases, with 7 bases remaining between them. CDR3 nucleotides: TGTGCCAGCAGTTACTCACAGGGTACTGAAGCTTTCTTT. This encodes CASSYSQGTEAFF.

This clone was seen many times. This specimen includes other DNA sequences encoding the same CDR3. The chain employs TRBV30 and TRBJ1-2, with 10 positions matching TRBD1. This CDR3 has 15 residues. Germline loops: CDR1 GTSNPN, CDR2 SVGIG (reference sequence). The trim removed 0 bases at V and 6 bases at J, leaving 7 bases unmatched. This CDR3 reads CAWSVRTGGGDGYTF. Here the CDR3 DNA reads TGTGCCTGGAGTGTACGGACAGGGGGAGGGGATGGCTACACCTTC. The entire variable domain, with the rest obtained from reference TRBV30 and TRBJ1-2, is as follows: SQTIHQWPATLVQPVGSPLSLECTVEGTSNPNLYWYRQAAGRGLQLLFYSVGIGQISSEVPQNLSASRPQDRQFILSSKKLLLSDSGFYLCAWSVRTGGGDGYTFGSGTRLTVV.

This clone was seen a single time. The chain combines TRBV4-3 with TRBJ2-1, with TRBD2 matching over 8 bases. The V gene's germline CDR1 is LGHNA and CDR2 YSLEER. The trim removed 6 bases at V and 6 bases at J, leaving 10 bases unmatched. CDR3 length: 15 amino acids. CDR3 nucleotide sequence: TGCGCCAGCAGGCTCCCGGGACTAGAGCCCAATGAGCAGTTCTTC. The encoded protein is CASRLPGLEPNEQFF.

This chain uses TRBV27 with TRBJ1-5, with 12 positions matching TRBD1. Trimming removed 3 bases from V and 2 bases from J; junction bases left unmatched: 8. Germline lookup yields CDR1 MNHEY and CDR2 SMNVEV (reference sequence). The CDR3 is made up of 18 amino acids. The CDR3 DNA reads TGTGCCAGCAGTTTGGACGGGACAGGGGGCGCCGGCAATCAGCCCCAGCATTTT. Translated, it gives CASSLDGTGGAGNQPQHF.

This clone is a singleton in its sample. V and J are TRBV5-4 and TRBJ2-2; the match to TRBD1 covers 9 bases. V lost 6 bases, J lost 5 bases, and 5 bases stayed unmatched. The CDR3 runs 14 residues. Germline V lookup: CDR1 SGHNT, CDR2 YYREEE (reference sequence). Here the CDR3 reads CASTTGGGTGELFF. In DNA, the CDR3 is TGTGCCAGCACCACAGGGGGCGGGACCGGGGAGCTGTTTTTT. Using reference TRBV5-4 and TRBJ2-2 for the parts outside the CDR3, the full variable domain is ETGVTQSPTHLIKTRGQQVTLRCSSQSGHNTVSWYQQALGQGPQFIFQYYREEENGRGNFPPRFSGLQFPNYSSELNVNALELDDSALYLCASTTGGGTGELFFGEGSRLTVL.

The chain uses TRBV5-6 and TRBJ2-7; 11 nucleotides align to TRBD2. The CDR3 is made up of 14 amino acids. CDR1 is SGHDT, CDR2 YYEEEE, per germline. J gave up 4 bases and V 4 bases, and 4 bases lay outside the gene matches. The chain's CDR3 is CASSTGLAEYEQYF. Here the CDR3 DNA reads TGTGCCAGCAGCACGGGACTAGCGGAGTACGAGCAGTACTTC.

J is TRBJ2-7 and V is TRBV15, with D perhaps matching TRBD1 or TRBD2 (5 bases each). Germline CDR1 LNHNV, CDR2 YYDKDF (reference sequence). The CDR3 spans 13 residues. Deletions cut 5 bases from V and 4 bases from J, with 12 bases between. This CDR3 is CATSPDRLYEQYF. In DNA, the CDR3 is TGTGCCACCAGCCCTGACAGACTATACGAGCAGTACTTC.